This record looks at one T cell receptor beta chain sequence and its context. This entry is derived from a study of control samples from healthy donors and cancer patients. TCRdb's table, derived via immunoSEQ multiplex PCR, lists solely in-frame clones and lacks some. The sample includes approximately 160,000 clones, 90% to 95% seen only once; the top ten take about 1.4%. This CDR3 is 13 amino acids long. CDR1 and CDR2 from the germline V gene are ENHRY and SYGVKD. V was pared by 6 bases and J by 1 base, with 9 bases between. V is TRBV10-3 and J is TRBJ1-1; possibly TRBD1 for D (5 bases). The clonotype was recovered from a woman under 30 in good health. The sequencing sample was made of blood. CDR3 bases: TGTGCCATCAGCGGCAGGGAGAACACTGAAGCTTTCTTT. Translation: CAISGRENTEAFF.